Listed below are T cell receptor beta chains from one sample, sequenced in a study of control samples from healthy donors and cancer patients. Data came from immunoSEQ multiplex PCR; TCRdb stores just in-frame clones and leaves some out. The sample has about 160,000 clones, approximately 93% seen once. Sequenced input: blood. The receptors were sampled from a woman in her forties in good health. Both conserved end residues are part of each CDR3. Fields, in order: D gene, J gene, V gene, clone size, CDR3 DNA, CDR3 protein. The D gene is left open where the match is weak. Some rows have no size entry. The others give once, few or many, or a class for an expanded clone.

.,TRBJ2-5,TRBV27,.,TGTGCCAGCAGGCCTGGGACGGGAGAGACCCAGTACTTC,CASRPGTGETQYF
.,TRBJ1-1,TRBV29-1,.,TGCAGCGTTGAACATTTCAGCGGCGACACTGAAGCTTTCTTT,CSVEHFSGDTEAFF
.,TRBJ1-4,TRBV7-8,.,TGTGCCAGCAGCGCAAGTCTGACAGGACGATCTATCGGTGAAAAACTGTTTTTT,CASSASLTGRSIGEKLFF
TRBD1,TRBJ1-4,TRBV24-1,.,TGTGCCACCAGTGATTTCCCCCCGGACAGGCCCTGTGAAAAACTGTTTTTT,CATSDFPPDRPCEKLFF
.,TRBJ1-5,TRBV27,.,TGTGCCAGCAGTCCTTACATCCTCTTCCAGCATTTT,CASSPYILFQHF
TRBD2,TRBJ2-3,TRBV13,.,TGTGCCAGCAGCCGACTAGCGGGGGGAATAAGCACAGATACGCAGTATTTT,CASSRLAGGISTDTQYF
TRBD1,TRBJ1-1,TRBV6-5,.,TGTGCCAGCAGAGGACAGGGGGCGATCGCTGAAGCTTTCTTT,CASRGQGAIAEAFF
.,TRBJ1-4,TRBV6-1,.,TGTGCCAGCAGTGAAAGATACTTTAATGAAAAACTGTTTTTT,CASSERYFNEKLFF
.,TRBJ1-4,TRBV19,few,TGTGCCGCAAGACAGACAACTAATGAAAAACTGTTTTTT,CAARQTTNEKLFF
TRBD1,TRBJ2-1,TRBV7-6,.,TGTGCCAGCAGCTTAGTACAGGGGTCCTACAATGAGCAGTTCTTC,CASSLVQGSYNEQFF
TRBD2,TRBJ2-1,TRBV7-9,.,TGTGCCAGCAGCTTAGCCGGGACTAGCGGGAGTAGCGCCTTCTTC,CASSLAGTSGSSAFF
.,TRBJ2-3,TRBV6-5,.,TGTGCCAGCCGTATTTACCTAGCATCAGATACGCAGTATTTT,CASRIYLASDTQYF
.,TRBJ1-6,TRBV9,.,TGTGCCAGCAGCGAACAGGGTGTCGATAATTCACCCCTCCACTTT,CASSEQGVDNSPLHF
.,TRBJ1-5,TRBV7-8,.,TGTGCCAGCAGCTCAGGACTGATAAATCAGCCCCAGCATTTT,CASSSGLINQPQHF
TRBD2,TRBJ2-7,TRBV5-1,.,TGCGCCAGCAGCTTGAGCGGTAGCGGGAGATTTGTCTACGAGCAGTACTTC,CASSLSGSGRFVYEQYF
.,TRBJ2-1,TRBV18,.,TGTGCCAGCTCACCCACTATGGCGTCGGGGAATGAGCAGTTCTTC,CASSPTMASGNEQFF
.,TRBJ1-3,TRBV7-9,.,TGTGCCAGCAGCTTTTTGCACAGCGGCCTGCGCTCTGGAAACACCATATATTTT,CASSFLHSGLRSGNTIYF
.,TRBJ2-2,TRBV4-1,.,TGCGCCAGCAGCCATAACCTCAGGACACTCGAGAACACCGGGGAGCTGTTTTTT,CASSHNLRTLENTGELFF
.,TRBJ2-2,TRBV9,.,TGTGCCAGCAGCCTGCTTACCGGGGAGCTGTTTTTT,CASSLLTGELFF
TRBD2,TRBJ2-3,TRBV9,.,TGTGCCAGCAGCGATAATAGCGGGGGTACGGATACGCAGTATTTT,CASSDNSGGTDTQYF
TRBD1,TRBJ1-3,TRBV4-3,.,TGCGCCAGCAGCGTGACAGGGGGCTCTGGAAACACCATATATTTT,CASSVTGGSGNTIYF
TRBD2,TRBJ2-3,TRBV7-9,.,TGTGCCAGCAGTTGGGGGAGGGACACAGATACGCAGTATTTT,CASSWGRDTDTQYF
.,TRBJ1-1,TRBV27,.,TGTGCCAGCTCTGACCTGAACACTGAAGCTTTCTTT,CASSDLNTEAFF
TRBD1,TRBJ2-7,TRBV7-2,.,TGTGCCAGCACCATGGACAGGGTAGTCCACGAGCAGTACTTC,CASTMDRVVHEQYF
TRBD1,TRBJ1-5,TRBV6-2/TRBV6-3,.,TGTGCCAGCAGTCCACCGGGACAGTTTAATCAGCCCCAGCATTTT,CASSPPGQFNQPQHF
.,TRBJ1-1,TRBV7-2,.,TGTGCCAGCGCCCCCCGACTGAGGAACACTGAAGCTTTCTTT,CASAPRLRNTEAFF
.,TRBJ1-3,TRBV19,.,TGTGCCAGTAGTATTGCCCTCCCCTTCTCTGGAAACACCATATATTTT,CASSIALPFSGNTIYF
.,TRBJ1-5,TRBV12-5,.,TGTGCTAGTGGTTTGGTACAGGGCGTGGGCAATCAGCCCCAGCATTTT,CASGLVQGVGNQPQHF
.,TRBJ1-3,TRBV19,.,TGTGCCAGTAAGGGGATCCTCTCTGGAAACACCATATATTTT,CASKGILSGNTIYF
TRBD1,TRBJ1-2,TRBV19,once,TGTGCCAGTAGTATCCCCCTAACAGGGGGCGGCTACACCTTC,CASSIPLTGGGYTF
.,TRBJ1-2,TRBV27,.,TGTGCCAGCAGTTTACCTGGACGGGTAGGCTATGGCTACACCTTC,CASSLPGRVGYGYTF
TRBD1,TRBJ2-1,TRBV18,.,TGTGCCAGCTCACCTCGGTCGGGACAGGGACACAATGAGCAGTTCTTC,CASSPRSGQGHNEQFF
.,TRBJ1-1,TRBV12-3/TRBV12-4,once,TGTGCCAGCAGGCAAACAGGAGGCACTGAAGCTTTCTTT,CASRQTGGTEAFF
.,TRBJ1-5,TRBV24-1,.,TGTGCCACCGCCGGGGGCAGGCGGGCGGATCAGCCCCAGCATTTT,CATAGGRRADQPQHF
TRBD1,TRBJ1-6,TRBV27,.,TGTGCCAGCAGTTCGGACAGGAGCTCCTATAATTCACCCCTCCACTTT,CASSSDRSSYNSPLHF
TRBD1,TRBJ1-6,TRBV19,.,TGTGCCAGTAGTATTCGGGACAGCAATTCACCCCTCCACTTT,CASSIRDSNSPLHF
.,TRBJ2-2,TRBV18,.,TGTGCCAGCTCACCACAATTACAGGGTACCGGGGAGCTGTTTTTT,CASSPQLQGTGELFF
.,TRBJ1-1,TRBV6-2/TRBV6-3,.,TGTGCCAGCAGCAATCGACAGAACACTGAAGCTTTCTTT,CASSNRQNTEAFF
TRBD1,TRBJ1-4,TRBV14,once,TGTGCCAGCAGCCGACAGGGCCTTAATGAAAAACTGTTTTTT,CASSRQGLNEKLFF
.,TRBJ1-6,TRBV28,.,TGTGCCAGCAGTTTAGCTGGACAGAAACTCCACTTT,CASSLAGQKLHF
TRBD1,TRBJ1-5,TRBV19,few,TGTGCCACCGAGGGGACAGGGTTCAATCAGCCCCAGCATTTT,CATEGTGFNQPQHF
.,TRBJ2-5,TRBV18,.,TGTGCCAGCTCACGGACAAGTCAAGAGACCCAGTACTTC,CASSRTSQETQYF
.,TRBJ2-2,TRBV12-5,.,TGTGCTAGTGTCCCCCCCTCCGGGCCTAACACCGGGGAGCTGTTTTTT,CASVPPSGPNTGELFF
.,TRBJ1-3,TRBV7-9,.,TGTGCCAGCAGCTTTTTGCGGCGCCTTCAAGGAAACACCATATATTTT,CASSFLRRLQGNTIYF
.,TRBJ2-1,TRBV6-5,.,TGTGCCAGCAGTTACTCGAGGGTCAACAATGAGCAGTTCTTC,CASSYSRVNNEQFF
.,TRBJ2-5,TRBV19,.,TGTGCCAGTAGTAGAGGAACGGTTGGGACCCAGTACTTC,CASSRGTVGTQYF
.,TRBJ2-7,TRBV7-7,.,TGTGCCAGCAGCCTTCACCAGGGGAACGAGCAGTACTTC,CASSLHQGNEQYF
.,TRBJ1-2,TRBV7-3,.,TGTGCCAGCAGCTTATCCGGGGCTAGCGGCTACACCTTC,CASSLSGASGYTF
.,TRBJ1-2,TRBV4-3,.,TGCGCCAGCAGCCAGGGGGAAGGGAGCTATGGCTACACCTTC,CASSQGEGSYGYTF
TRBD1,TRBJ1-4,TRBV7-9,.,TGTGCCAGCAGTATCACAGGGGTGGGTGAAAAACTGTTTTTT,CASSITGVGEKLFF